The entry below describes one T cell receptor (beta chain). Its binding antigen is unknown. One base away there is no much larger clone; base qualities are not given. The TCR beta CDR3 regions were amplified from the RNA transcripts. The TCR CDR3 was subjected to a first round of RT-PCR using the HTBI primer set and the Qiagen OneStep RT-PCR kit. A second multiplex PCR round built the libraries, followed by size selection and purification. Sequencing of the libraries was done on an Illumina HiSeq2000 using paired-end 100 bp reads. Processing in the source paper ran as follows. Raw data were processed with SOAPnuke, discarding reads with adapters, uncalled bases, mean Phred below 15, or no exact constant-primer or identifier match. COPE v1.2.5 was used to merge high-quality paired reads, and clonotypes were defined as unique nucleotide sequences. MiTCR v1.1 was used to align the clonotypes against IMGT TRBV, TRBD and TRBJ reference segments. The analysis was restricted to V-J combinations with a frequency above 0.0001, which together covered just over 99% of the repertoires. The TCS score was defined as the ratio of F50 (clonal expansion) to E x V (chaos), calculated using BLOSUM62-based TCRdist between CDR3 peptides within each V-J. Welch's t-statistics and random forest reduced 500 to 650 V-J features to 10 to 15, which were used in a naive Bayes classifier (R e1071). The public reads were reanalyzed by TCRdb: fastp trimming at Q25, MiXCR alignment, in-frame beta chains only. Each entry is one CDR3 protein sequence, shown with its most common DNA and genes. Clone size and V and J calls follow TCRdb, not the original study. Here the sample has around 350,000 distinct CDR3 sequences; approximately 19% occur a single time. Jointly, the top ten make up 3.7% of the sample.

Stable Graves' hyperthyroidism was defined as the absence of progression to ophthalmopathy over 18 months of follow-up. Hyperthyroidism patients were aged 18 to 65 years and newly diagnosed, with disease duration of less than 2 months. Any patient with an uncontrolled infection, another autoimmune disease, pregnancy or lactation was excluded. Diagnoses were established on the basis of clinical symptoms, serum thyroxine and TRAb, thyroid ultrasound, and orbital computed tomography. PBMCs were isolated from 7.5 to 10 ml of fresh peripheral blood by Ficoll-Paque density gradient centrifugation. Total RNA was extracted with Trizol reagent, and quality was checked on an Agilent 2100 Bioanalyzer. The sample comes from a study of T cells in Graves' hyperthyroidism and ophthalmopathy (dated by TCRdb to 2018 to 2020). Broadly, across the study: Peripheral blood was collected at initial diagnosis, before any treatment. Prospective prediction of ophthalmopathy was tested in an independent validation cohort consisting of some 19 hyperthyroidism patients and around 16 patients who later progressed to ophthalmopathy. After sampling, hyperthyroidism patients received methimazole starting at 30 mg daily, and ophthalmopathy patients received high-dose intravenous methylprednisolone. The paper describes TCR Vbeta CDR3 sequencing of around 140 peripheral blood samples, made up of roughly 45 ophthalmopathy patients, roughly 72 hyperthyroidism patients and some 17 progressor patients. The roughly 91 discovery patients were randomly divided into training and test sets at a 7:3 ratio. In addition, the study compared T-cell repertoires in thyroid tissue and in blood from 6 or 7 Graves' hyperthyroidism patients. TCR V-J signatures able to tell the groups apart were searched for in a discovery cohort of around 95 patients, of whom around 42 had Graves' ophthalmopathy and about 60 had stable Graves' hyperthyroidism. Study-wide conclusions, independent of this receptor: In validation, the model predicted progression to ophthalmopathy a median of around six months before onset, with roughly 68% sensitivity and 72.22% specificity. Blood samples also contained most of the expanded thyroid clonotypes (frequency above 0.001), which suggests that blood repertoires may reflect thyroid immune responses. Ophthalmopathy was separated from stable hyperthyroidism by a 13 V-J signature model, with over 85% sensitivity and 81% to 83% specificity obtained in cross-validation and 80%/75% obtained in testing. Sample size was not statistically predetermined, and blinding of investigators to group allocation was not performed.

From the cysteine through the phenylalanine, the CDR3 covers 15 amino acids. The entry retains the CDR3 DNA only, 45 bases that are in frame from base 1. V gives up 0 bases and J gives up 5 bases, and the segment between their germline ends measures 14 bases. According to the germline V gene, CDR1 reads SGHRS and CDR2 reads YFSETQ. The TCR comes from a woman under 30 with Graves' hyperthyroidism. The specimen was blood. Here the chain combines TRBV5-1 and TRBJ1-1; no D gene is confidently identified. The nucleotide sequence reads TGCGCCAGCAGCTTGGCCGGCCTGGGCGGTACTGAAGCTTTCTTT. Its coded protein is CASSLAGLGGTEAFF.